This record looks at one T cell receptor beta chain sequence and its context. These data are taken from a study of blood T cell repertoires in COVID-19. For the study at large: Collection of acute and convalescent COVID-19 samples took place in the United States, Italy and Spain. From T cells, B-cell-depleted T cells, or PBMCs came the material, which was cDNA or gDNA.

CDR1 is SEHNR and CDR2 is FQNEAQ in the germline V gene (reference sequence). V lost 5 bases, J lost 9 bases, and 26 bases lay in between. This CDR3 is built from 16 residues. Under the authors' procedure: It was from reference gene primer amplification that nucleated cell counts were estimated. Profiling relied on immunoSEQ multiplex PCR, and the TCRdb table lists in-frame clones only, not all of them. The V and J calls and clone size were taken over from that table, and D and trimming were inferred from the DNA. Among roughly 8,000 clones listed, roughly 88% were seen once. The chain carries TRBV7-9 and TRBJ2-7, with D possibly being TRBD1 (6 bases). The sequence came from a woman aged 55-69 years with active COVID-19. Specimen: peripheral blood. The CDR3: CASSPSLGHHASLQYF. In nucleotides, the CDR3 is TGTGCCAGCAGCCCTTCCCTGGGACACCATGCCAGCCTGCAGTACTTC.